Presented here are 28 T cell receptor beta chains from one specimen sequenced in a study of shared clonotypes between healthy human individuals. Generated by immunoSEQ multiplex PCR, the TCRdb table keeps only in-frame clones and is missing some. The sample yields approximately 2,300,000 clones, about nine tenths seen once. Sequencing was carried out using naive CD4+ T cells from PBMCs. The subset denotes: CD45RA+ positively selected. Receptors originate from a man in his late teens or twenties in good health. Some clones in this sample may be carry-over from other donors' samples.

The chain combines TRBV5-1 with TRBJ2-3; TRBD1 matches 7 bases. This CDR3 is 17 amino acids long. V gave up 4 bases and J gave up 1 base; unmatched junction bases: 12. Germline-derived CDR1 and CDR2 are SGHRS and YFSETQ. The CDR3 loop reads CASSVTPTGRGTDTQYF. For the CDR3, the DNA is TGCGCCAGCAGCGTAACCCCGACAGGGCGGGGCACAGATACGCAGTATTTT.

The rearrangement uses TRBV4-1 and TRBJ2-5; 11 nucleotides align to TRBD2. CDR1 and CDR2 (germline): MGHRA, YSYEKL. V trimming: 5 bases; J trimming: 4 bases; junction bases outside the gene matches: 6. The CDR3 contains 15 residues. The CDR3 sequence is CASSKGTSGRETQYF. For the CDR3, the DNA is TGCGCCAGCAGCAAGGGGACTAGCGGACGAGAGACCCAGTACTTC.

Regarding this clone: The sample holds other DNA sequences that translate to the same CDR3. The rearrangement joins TRBV28 to TRBJ2-2, with D perhaps TRBD2 (5 bases). The CDR3 is 13 residues long. With 3 bases removed from V and 6 bases from J, the gap between germline ends came to 8 bases. CDR1 MDHEN and CDR2 SYDVKM come from the germline V gene. The DNA of the CDR3 is TGTGCCAGCAGTTTGACGGGATCCGGGGAGCTGTTTTTT. Encoded protein: CASSLTGSGELFF.

The chain employs TRBV18 and TRBJ2-1, with 8 bases matching TRBD2. CDR3 length: 14 amino acids. Trimming took 3 bases from V and 6 from J; bases not matched to a gene: 4. Per the germline V gene, CDR1 is KGHSH and CDR2 is LQKENI. DNA for the CDR3: TGTGCCAGCTCACCGGGACTAGGAAGCAATGAGCAGTTCTTC. As protein: CASSPGLGSNEQFF.

This chain links TRBV4-3 with TRBJ2-3; 12 bases align to TRBD2. This CDR3 is 19 amino acids long. In germline, CDR1 is LGHNA, CDR2 YSLEER. V lost 1 base and J lost 2; bases outside the gene matches: 10. CDR3 sequence: CASSQAATSGRMNTDTQYF. CDR3 sequence (DNA): TGCGCCAGCAGCCAAGCAGCGACTAGCGGGAGAATGAACACAGATACGCAGTATTTT.

This sequence joins TRBV10-3 and TRBJ2-2; D perhaps matches TRBD2 (5 bases). With 7 bases removed from V and 6 bases from J, the gap between germline ends came to 15 bases. The CDR3 sequence is 14 residues long. CDR1 is ENHRY and CDR2 is SYGVKD in the germline V gene. The CDR3 bases are TGTGCCATCAATCCGGGGTCGGGCTCCGGGGAGCTGTTTTTT. Protein product: CAINPGSGSGELFF.

As regards this clone: Other DNA sequences from this sample encode an identical CDR3 as well. The chain recombines TRBV10-3 with TRBJ2-3; TRBD2 matches at 10 bases. Per the germline V gene, CDR1 is ENHRY and CDR2 is SYGVKD. The CDR3 is made up of 13 amino acids. Unmatched junction bases numbered 0, after V lost 4 bases and J lost 5 bases. Written as DNA, the CDR3 is TGTGCCATCAGTGGACTAGCGGGAGATACGCAGTATTTT. Translating gives CAISGLAGDTQYF.

The V gene is TRBV19, the J gene TRBJ1-1; 7 bases line up with TRBD1. V shed 5 bases, J shed 1 base, and the junction held 7 bases outside the gene matches. The germline CDR1 and CDR2 sequences are LNHDA and SQIVND (reference sequence). This CDR3 has 15 amino acids. CDR3 DNA: TGTGCCAGTAGTGATACCGGGACAGAGAACACTGAAGCTTTCTTT. Translating gives CASSDTGTENTEAFF.

The chain combines TRBV28 with TRBJ2-1; TRBD1 matches at 8 bases. Unmatched junction bases numbered 5, after V lost 6 bases and J lost 1 base. Germline CDR1 and CDR2: MDHEN and SYDVKM. This CDR3 region has 15 residues. CDR3 residues: CASRPRTGSYNEQFF. The CDR3 coding sequence is TGTGCCAGCAGACCGAGGACAGGGTCCTACAATGAGCAGTTCTTC.

V usage is TRBV30 and J usage is TRBJ2-2; D ambiguous. V lost 2 bases to trimming and J lost 8 bases, with 12 bases between them. The CDR3 contains 13 residues. Looked up from germline, CDR1 is GTSNPN and CDR2 is SVGIG (reference sequence). The DNA of the CDR3 is TGTGCCTGGAGTCATCTTAAGCTTGGGGAGCTGTTTTTT. Residues: CAWSHLKLGELFF. Based on the CDR3 plus reference TRBV30 and TRBJ2-2, the full variable domain is SQTIHQWPATLVQPVGSPLSLECTVEGTSNPNLYWYRQAAGRGLQLLFYSVGIGQISSEVPQNLSASRPQDRQFILSSKKLLLSDSGFYLCAWSHLKLGELFFGEGSRLTVL.

This clone occurred once. This rearrangement joins TRBV7-3 to TRBJ2-5, with 9 bases fitting TRBD2. Germline CDR1 is SGHTA and CDR2 is FQGTGA. V shed 8 bases and J 4 bases; nucleotides not matched to a gene: 5. This CDR3 has 13 amino acids. In nucleotides, the CDR3 is TGTGCCAGCGGGCGGGAGGGTCTAGAGACCCAGTACTTC. This sequence encodes CASGREGLETQYF.

With respect to this clone: Other DNA sequences in the sample encode the same CDR3. The chain links TRBV6-5 to TRBJ1-5, with D uncertain. The V gene's germline CDR1 is MNHEY and CDR2 SVGAGI. Trimming removed 0 bases from V and 5 bases from J, with 5 bases in between. The CDR3 has 13 amino acids. CDR3 in amino acids: CASSYSSDQPQHF. In nucleotides, the CDR3 is TGTGCCAGCAGTTACTCTTCGGATCAGCCCCAGCATTTT.

The CDR3 DNA reads TGTGCCAGCAGCCGACTAGAAAGGGACGAGCAGTACTTC. Translated, it gives CASSRLERDEQYF. The chain employs TRBV6-1 and TRBJ2-7, with D maybe TRBD2 (6 bases). V was clipped by 6 bases and J by 5 bases, with 14 bases between them. Germline V gives CDR1 MNHNS, CDR2 SASEGT. CDR3 size: 13 residues.

In its sample, this clone was seen once. The chain joins TRBV7-6 to TRBJ1-1; D possibly corresponds to TRBD1 (5 bases). Trimming left V 5 bases short and J 1 base short, with 8 bases between. CDR3 length: 13 amino acids. CDR1 is SGHVS and CDR2 is FNYEAQ in the germline V gene. CDR3 protein: CASSRDRNTEAFF. The CDR3 DNA sequence: TGTGCCAGCAGCCGGGACCGGAACACTGAAGCTTTCTTT. The full variable domain, rest sourced from reference TRBV7-6 and TRBJ1-1, is GAGVSQSPRYKVTKRGQDVALRCDPISGHVSLYWYRQALGQGPEFLTYFNYEAQQDKSGLPNDRFSAERPEGSISTLTIQRTEQRDSAMYRCASSRDRNTEAFFGQGTRLTVV.

The rearrangement uses TRBV6-8 and TRBJ2-7; the match to TRBD2 covers 7 bases. The CDR3 covers 16 residues. The germline CDR1 and CDR2 sequences are MNHGY and SAAAGT. V trimming: 6 bases; J trimming: 0 bases; junction bases outside the gene matches: 11. The CDR3 DNA reads as TGTGCCAGCAGCCAGAATGACGGGGACTACTCCTACGAGCAGTACTTC. Residues: CASSQNDGDYSYEQYF.

The J gene is TRBJ2-7, the V gene TRBV28, with TRBD2 as a possible D gene (5 bases). CDR1 MDHEN and CDR2 SYDVKM come from the germline V gene. CDR3 length: 11 residues. Deletions cut 7 bases from V and 9 bases from J, with 13 bases between. DNA for the CDR3: TGTGCCAGCAATTCCCTCACTAGGCAGTACTTC. Translating it yields CASNSLTRQYF.

About this clone: The sample holds other DNA sequences that translate to the same CDR3. The chain links TRBV4-3 to TRBJ1-1; D gene ambiguous. V was clipped by 0 bases and J by 4 bases, with 6 bases between them. The CDR3 runs to 13 residues. From germline, CDR1 is LGHNA and CDR2 YSLEER. CDR3 in amino acids: CASSQDRGTEAFF. CDR3 sequence (DNA): TGCGCCAGCAGCCAAGATCGGGGCACTGAAGCTTTCTTT.

The V and J genes are TRBV5-1 and TRBJ2-2; TRBD2 aligns across 14 bases. J was trimmed by 6 bases and V by 3 bases; bases with no gene match: 4. Germline values: CDR1 SGHRS, CDR2 YFSETQ. The CDR3 sequence is 16 residues long. CDR3 protein: CASSSRTSGGPGELFF. CDR3 nucleotides: TGCGCCAGCAGCTCCCGGACTAGCGGGGGGCCCGGGGAGCTGTTTTTT.

This rearrangement joins TRBV28 to TRBJ2-2, with 7 nucleotides matching TRBD1. Looked up from germline, CDR1 is MDHEN and CDR2 is SYDVKM. V lost 2 bases, J lost 4 bases, and 4 bases stayed unmatched. The CDR3 spans 15 residues. CDR3 nucleotides: TGTGCCAGCAGTTTACGGACAGGCTTCACCGGGGAGCTGTTTTTT. This translates into CASSLRTGFTGELFF.

In this sample, this clone turned up a few times. The chain recombines TRBV11-2 with TRBJ1-1; 9 bases align to TRBD1. The length of the CDR3 is 14 residues. After removal of 6 bases from V and 10 bases from J, the junction contained 12 bases not matched to a gene. CDR1 and CDR2 from the germline V gene are SGHAT and FQNNGV. CDR3 coding DNA: TGTGCCAGCAGGGGAAACAGGGGGCCCTCCCCAGCTTTCTTT. The encoded protein is CASRGNRGPSPAFF.

V usage is TRBV5-1 and J usage is TRBJ2-1, with a possible D match to TRBD2 (6 bases). Germline CDR1 reads SGHRS; CDR2 reads YFSETQ. The CDR3 length is 15 residues. V dropped 0 bases and J dropped 3 bases, with 10 bases sitting between them. In DNA form, the CDR3 reads TGCGCCAGCAGCTTGGCCGCTAGCGACTACAATGAGCAGTTCTTC. It encodes CASSLAASDYNEQFF.

The genes are TRBV5-5 and TRBJ1-3; D ambiguous. V dropped 0 bases and J dropped 0 bases, with 10 bases sitting between them. The CDR3 covers 16 residues. Per germline, CDR1 SGHKS and CDR2 YYEKEE (reference sequence). The CDR3 nucleotides are TGTGCCAGCAGCTTGGAGGGCAGACCCTCTGGAAACACCATATATTTT. Amino acid sequence: CASSLEGRPSGNTIYF.

This clone appeared once. V gene TRBV7-3 combines with J gene TRBJ2-2; the D gene is possibly TRBD1 (6 bases). With 4 bases removed from V and 5 bases from J, the gap between germline ends came to 14 bases. Germline V CDR1 and CDR2: SGHTA, FQGTGA. The CDR3 has 15 amino acids. The DNA for the CDR3 is TGTGCCAGCAGCTCGACACCAGGGGTAACCGGGGAGCTGTTTTTT. Translated, it gives CASSSTPGVTGELFF.

The chain uses TRBV7-8 and TRBJ1-1, with no clear D. Trimming pared 1 base from V and 6 bases from J, leaving 9 bases between. CDR1 is SGHVS and CDR2 is FQNEAQ in the germline V gene. CDR3 size: 13 residues. The CDR3, as DNA: TGTGCCAGCAGCTTAGGCCGTGGAGCTGAAGCTTTCTTT. Protein: CASSLGRGAEAFF.

The genes are TRBV7-2 and TRBJ1-3; D remains unclear. Germline V gene data show CDR1 as SGHTA and CDR2 as FQGNSA. With 4 bases removed from V and 1 base from J, the gap between germline ends came to 11 bases. The CDR3 has 15 residues. The CDR3 is CASSSPTLSGNTIYF. The DNA for the CDR3 is TGTGCCAGCAGCTCCCCGACATTGTCTGGAAACACCATATATTTT.

The CDR3: CASSLESGHNEQFF. For the CDR3, the DNA is TGCGCCAGCAGCTTGGAATCGGGCCACAATGAGCAGTTCTTC. The chain is built from TRBV5-1 and TRBJ2-1, with no clear D. The CDR3 sequence is 14 residues long. Germline values: CDR1 SGHRS, CDR2 YFSETQ. V lost 0 bases, J lost 5 bases, and 9 bases lay in between.

The chain combines TRBV28 with TRBJ1-3, with 7 bases that match TRBD1. V lost 4 bases to trimming and J lost 4 bases; unmatched junction nucleotides: 7. The CDR3 loop spans 15 amino acids. Germline lookup yields CDR1 MDHEN and CDR2 SYDVKM. CDR3 protein: CASSSGTVTGNTIYF. The CDR3 DNA reads TGTGCCAGCAGTTCCGGGACAGTGACAGGAAACACCATATATTTT.

For this clone: Other DNA sequences in the same sample also yield this CDR3. The chain couples TRBV7-9 to TRBJ1-2; 9 bases line up with TRBD1. Germline CDR1 is SEHNR and CDR2 is FQNEAQ (reference sequence). The CDR3 extends over 13 amino acids. V lost 3 bases to trimming and J lost 6 bases; unmatched junction nucleotides: 2. CDR3 DNA sequence: TGTGCCAGCAGCTTGGGACAGGGTCATGGCTACACCTTC. Amino acids: CASSLGQGHGYTF.